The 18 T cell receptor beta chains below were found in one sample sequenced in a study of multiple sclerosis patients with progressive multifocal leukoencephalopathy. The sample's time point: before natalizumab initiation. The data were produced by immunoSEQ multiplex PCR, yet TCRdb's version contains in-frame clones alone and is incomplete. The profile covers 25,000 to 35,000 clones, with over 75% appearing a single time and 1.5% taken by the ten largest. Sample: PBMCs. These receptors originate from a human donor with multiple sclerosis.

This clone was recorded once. The CDR3: CASRLTGVTEAFF. The CDR3 region has the DNA TGTGCCAGCAGACTTACAGGGGTTACTGAAGCTTTCTTT. The chain recombines TRBV5-4 with TRBJ1-1, with 7 bases matching TRBD1. Trimming at V came to 5 bases and at J to 5 bases, leaving 6 bases not matched to a gene. The CDR3 has 13 amino acids. CDR1 is SGHNT and CDR2 is YYREEE in the germline V gene (reference sequence).

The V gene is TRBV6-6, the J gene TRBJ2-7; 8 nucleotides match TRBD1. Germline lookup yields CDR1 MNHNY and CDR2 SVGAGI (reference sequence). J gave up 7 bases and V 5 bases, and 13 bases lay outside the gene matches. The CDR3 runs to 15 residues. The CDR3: CASSPRDRSFREQYF. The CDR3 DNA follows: TGTGCCAGCAGTCCGAGGGACAGGTCGTTCAGAGAGCAGTACTTC.

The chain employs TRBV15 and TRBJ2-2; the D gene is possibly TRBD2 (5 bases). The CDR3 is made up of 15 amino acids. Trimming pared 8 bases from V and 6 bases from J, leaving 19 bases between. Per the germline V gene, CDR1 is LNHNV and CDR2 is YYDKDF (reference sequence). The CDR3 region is CATGRRTYESGELFF. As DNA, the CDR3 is TGTGCCACCGGAAGGCGGACTTACGAATCCGGGGAGCTGTTTTTT.

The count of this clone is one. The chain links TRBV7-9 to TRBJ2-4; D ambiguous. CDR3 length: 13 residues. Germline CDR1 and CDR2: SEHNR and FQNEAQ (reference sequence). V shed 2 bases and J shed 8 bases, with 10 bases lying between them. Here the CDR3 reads CASSLPLGDIQYF. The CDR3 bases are TGTGCCAGCAGCTTACCCCTGGGTGACATTCAGTACTTC.

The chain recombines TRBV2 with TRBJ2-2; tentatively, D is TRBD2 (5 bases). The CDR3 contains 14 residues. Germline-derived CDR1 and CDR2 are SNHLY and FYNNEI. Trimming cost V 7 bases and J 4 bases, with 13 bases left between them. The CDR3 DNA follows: TGTGCCAGCACTGGAGAGGGCGGCACCGGGGAGCTGTTTTTT. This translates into CASTGEGGTGELFF.

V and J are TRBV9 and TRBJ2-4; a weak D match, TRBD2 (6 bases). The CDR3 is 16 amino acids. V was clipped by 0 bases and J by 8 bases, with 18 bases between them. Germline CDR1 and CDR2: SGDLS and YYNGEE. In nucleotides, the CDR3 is TGTGCCAGCAGCGTAGAGTCTAGCGCTAAGGGAGACATTCAGTACTTC. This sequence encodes CASSVESSAKGDIQYF. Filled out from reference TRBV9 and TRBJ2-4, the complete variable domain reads DSGVTQTPKHLITATGQRVTLRCSPRSGDLSVYWYQQSLDQGLQFLIQYYNGEERAKGNILERFSAQQFPDLHSELNLSSLELGDSALYFCASSVESSAKGDIQYFGAGTRLSVL.

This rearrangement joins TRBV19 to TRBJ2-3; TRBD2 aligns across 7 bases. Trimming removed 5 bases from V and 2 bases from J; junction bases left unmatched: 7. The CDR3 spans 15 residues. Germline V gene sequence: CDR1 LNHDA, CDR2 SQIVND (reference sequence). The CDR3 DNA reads TGTGCCAGTAGTCTCCGGGACTACGACACAGATACGCAGTATTTT. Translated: CASSLRDYDTDTQYF. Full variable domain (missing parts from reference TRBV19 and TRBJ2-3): DGGITQSPKYLFRKEGQNVTLSCEQNLNHDAMYWYRQDPGQGLRLIYYSQIVNDFQKGDIAEGYSVSREKKESFPLTVTSAQKNPTAFYLCASSLRDYDTDTQYFGPGTRLTVL.

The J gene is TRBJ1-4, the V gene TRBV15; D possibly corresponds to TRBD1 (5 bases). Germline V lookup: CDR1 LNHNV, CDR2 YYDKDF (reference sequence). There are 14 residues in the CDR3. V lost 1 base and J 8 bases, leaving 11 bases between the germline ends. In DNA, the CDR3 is TGTGCCACCAGCAGAGGCCGAGGGGAGGAAAAACTGTTTTTT. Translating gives CATSRGRGEEKLFF.

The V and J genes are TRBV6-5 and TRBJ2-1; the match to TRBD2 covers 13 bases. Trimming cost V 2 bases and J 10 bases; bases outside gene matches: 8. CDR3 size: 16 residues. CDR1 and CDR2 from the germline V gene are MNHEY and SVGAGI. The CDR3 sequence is CASSYPGTSGVLEQFF. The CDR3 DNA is TGTGCCAGCAGTTACCCCGGGACTAGCGGGGTTCTCGAGCAGTTCTTC.

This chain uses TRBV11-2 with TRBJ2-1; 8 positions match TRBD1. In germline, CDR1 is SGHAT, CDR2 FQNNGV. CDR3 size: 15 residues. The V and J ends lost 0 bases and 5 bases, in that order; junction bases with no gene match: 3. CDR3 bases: TGTGCCAGCAGCTTAGACGGCAGGGGGCACAATGAGCAGTTCTTC. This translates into CASSLDGRGHNEQFF.

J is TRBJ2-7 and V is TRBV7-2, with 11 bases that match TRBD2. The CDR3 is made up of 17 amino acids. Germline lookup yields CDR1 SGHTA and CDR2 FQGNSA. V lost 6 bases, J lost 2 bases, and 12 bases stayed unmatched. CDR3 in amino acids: CASRFGTSGGRTYEQYF. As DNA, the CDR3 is TGTGCCAGCAGGTTCGGGACTAGCGGAGGAAGGACCTACGAGCAGTACTTC.

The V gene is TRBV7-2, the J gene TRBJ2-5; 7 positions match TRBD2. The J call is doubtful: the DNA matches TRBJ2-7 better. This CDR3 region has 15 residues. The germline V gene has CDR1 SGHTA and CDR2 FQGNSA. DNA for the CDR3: TGTGCCAGCAGCTTAGCTTCTAGCGGCCCCTACGAGCAGTACTTC. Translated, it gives CASSLASSGPYEQYF.

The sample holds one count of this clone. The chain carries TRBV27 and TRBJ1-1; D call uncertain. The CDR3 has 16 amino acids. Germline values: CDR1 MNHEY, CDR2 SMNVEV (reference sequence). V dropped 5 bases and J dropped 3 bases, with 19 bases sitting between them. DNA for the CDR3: TGTGCCAGCAGTCCCTACGGAGGTCAAGGGCACACTGAAGCTTTCTTT. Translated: CASSPYGGQGHTEAFF.

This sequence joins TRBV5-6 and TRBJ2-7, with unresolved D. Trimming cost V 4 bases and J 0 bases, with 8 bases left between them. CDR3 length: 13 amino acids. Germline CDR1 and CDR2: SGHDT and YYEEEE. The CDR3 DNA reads TGTGCCAGCAGCCAGACTCACTCCTACGAGCAGTACTTC. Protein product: CASSQTHSYEQYF.

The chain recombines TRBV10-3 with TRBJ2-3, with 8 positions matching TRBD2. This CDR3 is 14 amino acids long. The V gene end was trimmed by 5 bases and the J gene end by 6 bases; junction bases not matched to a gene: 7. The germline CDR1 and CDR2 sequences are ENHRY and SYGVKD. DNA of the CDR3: TGTGCCATCAGTCCCAGCGGGAGTAGGGATACGCAGTATTTT. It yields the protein CAISPSGSRDTQYF.

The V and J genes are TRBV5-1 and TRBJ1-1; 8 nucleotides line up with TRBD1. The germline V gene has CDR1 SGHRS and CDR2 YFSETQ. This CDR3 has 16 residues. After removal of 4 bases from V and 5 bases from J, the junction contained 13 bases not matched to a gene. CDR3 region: CASSQAAGGLSTEAFF. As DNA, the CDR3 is TGCGCCAGCAGCCAAGCGGCAGGGGGCCTTAGTACTGAAGCTTTCTTT. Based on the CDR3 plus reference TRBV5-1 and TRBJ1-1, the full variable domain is KAGVTQTPRYLIKTRGQQVTLSCSPISGHRSVSWYQQTPGQGLQFLFEYFSETQRNKGNFPGRFSGRQFSNSRSEMNVSTLELGDSALYLCASSQAAGGLSTEAFFGQGTRLTVV.

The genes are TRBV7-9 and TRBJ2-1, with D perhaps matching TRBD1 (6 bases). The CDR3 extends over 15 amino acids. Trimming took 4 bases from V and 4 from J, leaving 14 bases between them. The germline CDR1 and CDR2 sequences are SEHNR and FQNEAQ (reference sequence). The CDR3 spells CASSYREDGYNEQFF. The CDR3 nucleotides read TGTGCCAGCAGCTACAGGGAAGATGGATACAATGAGCAGTTCTTC. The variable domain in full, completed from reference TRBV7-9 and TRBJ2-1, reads DTGVSQNPRHKITKRGQNVTFRCDPISEHNRLYWYRQTLGQGPEFLTYFQNEAQLEKSRLLSDRFSAERPKGSFSTLEIQRTEQGDSAMYLCASSYREDGYNEQFFGPGTRLTVL.

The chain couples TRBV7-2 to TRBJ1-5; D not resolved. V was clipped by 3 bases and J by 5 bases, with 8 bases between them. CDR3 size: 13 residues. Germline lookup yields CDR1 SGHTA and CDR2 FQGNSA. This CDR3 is CASSFRQDQPQHF. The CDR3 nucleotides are TGTGCCAGCAGCTTTCGGCAAGATCAGCCCCAGCATTTT. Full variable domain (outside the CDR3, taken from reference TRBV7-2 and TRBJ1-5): GAGVSQSPSNKVTEKGKDVELRCDPISGHTALYWYRQSLGQGLEFLIYFQGNSAPDKSGLPSDRFSAERTGGSVSTLTIQRTQQEDSAVYLCASSFRQDQPQHFGDGTRLSIL.